This T cell receptor (beta chain) stems from a study of blood T cell repertoires in COVID-19 (dated by TCRdb to the early 2020s). Concerning the study at large: Samples covering the acute and convalescent phases of COVID-19 were provided by collaborators in the United States, Italy and Spain. The material from the prospective study consisted of cDNA or gDNA derived from T cells, B-cell-depleted T cells, or PBMCs. Subjects who had been exposed to COVID-19, were actively infected with it, or had recovered from it provided the deeply sampled blood TCRbeta repertoires that made up the dataset. The repertoires were released in a freely available public database intended as a resource for research on the immune response to SARS-CoV-2. Samples came from the ongoing ImmuneRACE study (first 160 participants) plus 1,254 subjects from 6 global collaborators. Nearly every sample came with metadata listing a de-identified subject ID, COVID-19 status, age in years and sex. Where available, HLA class I and class II types were taken from metadata supplied by the sample provider and were not determined by assay-based typing.

CDR1 is given as LGHDT and CDR2 as YNNKEL, both from the germline V gene (reference sequence). V and J lose 0 bases and 5 bases, and a span of 16 bases separates them. Taken from cysteine to phenylalanine, the CDR3 has 16 residues. Only the CDR3 region is kept as DNA, spanning 48 bases read in frame from base 1. Beyond this particular receptor, the publication reports: The quantity of clinical and demographic metadata differed by source and by participant and was supplied without curation.

A note on this clone: Which antigen it targets is not known. No clone much larger than this one lies a single base away; base qualities are absent.

TCRbeta CDR3 regions were amplified from genomic DNA by means of the immunoSEQ Assay, a bias-controlled multiplex PCR. The study's processing was this. Within the assay, amplification of reference gene primers was used to estimate how many nucleated cells each sample contained. To quantify the absolute abundance of each unique TCRbeta CDR3 rearrangement, sequence reads were collapsed and filtered. Productive Simpson clonality was computed per sample as the square root of Simpson's diversity index over productive rearrangements. The clones in this table, taken by TCRdb from immuneACCESS, are in-frame only. Not every clone is retained; where verified, under half of the shortfall comes from an unresolved V gene, and the cause of the rest is unknown. V and J calls plus clone size are reproduced from that table; the DNA served to infer D and trimming. Recorded for this sample are roughly 100,000 clones; more than 85% of them occurred a single time. Less than 4.5% of the sample is held by the ten biggest clonotypes.

The collaborating institutions used their own protocols to collect whole blood in K2EDTA tubes. For TCRbeta analysis, collaborators shipped samples in one of three forms: frozen whole blood, isolated PBMCs, or DNA extracted from either of those sample types. This receptor chain uses TRBV3-1 (or the pseudogene TRBV3-2) and TRBJ1-2; a confident D gene designation cannot be given. Sample: peripheral blood. The TCR sequence derives from a man aged 18 to 30 with acute or convalescent COVID-19. The CDR3 is CASSQDQAANQYGYTF. The DNA is as follows: TGTGCCAGCAGCCAAGATCAGGCAGCCAATCAGTATGGCTACACCTTC.